The T cell receptor (beta chain) under discussion was sequenced for a study of human CD8 memory T cell subsets. Study conclusions and caveats: The chains that were sequenced in this study were only T cell receptor beta chains.

Germline V gene data show CDR1 as LGHDT and CDR2 as YNNKEL (reference sequence). The CDR3 length is 16 residues. The authors made TCR beta libraries using UMI-labeled 5' RACE. In the source study's methods: Whatever TCR beta library was examined, it held from several thousand up to about 18,000 functional CDR3 beta clonotypes. From its re-call of the 5' RACE reads, TCRdb lists each CDR3 protein once, without DNA. These V and J calls are TCRdb output, not the study's own analysis. The table lists about 6,500 distinct CDR3 sequences. Concerning this clonotype itself: Its antigen is still unknown.

TPEX cells were early memory CD8+ T cells (CCR7+ PD-1+ TIGIT+) that had exhausted-like traits. The V gene is TRBV3-1, the J gene TRBJ1-6. This clonotype was sampled from a human donor in good health. Material for sequencing was CD8+ T cells from PBMCs. CDR3 sequence reads: CASSQDRRQPNSPLHF.